The next 14 T cell receptor beta chains were all read from a single sample in a study of blood T cell repertoires in COVID-19. Repertoires were generated with immunoSEQ multiplex PCR, while TCRdb's copy carries only in-frame clones and drops some. The repertoire includes 150,000 to 200,000 clones, less than 90% of them detected once, and roughly 3.1% sits in the top ten. The sequenced sample was PBMCs or T cells enriched from blood (not recorded which). Receptor source: a woman in her 30s who had been exposed to COVID-19.

This clone was seen more than once but under ten times. The chain's CDR3 is CASSFSQRGDEQYF. CDR3 DNA: TGCGCCAGCAGCTTCTCTCAGCGGGGCGACGAGCAGTACTTC. This chain joins TRBV5-1 and TRBJ2-7; 7 positions match TRBD2. With 2 bases clipped from V and 5 bases from J, the junction kept 7 bases outside the gene matches. The CDR3 loop spans 14 amino acids. Germline assignment: CDR1 SGHRS and CDR2 YFSETQ.

J is TRBJ2-3 and V is TRBV5-4, with TRBD1 as a possible D gene (6 bases). The CDR3 is 15 amino acids. Trimming removed 4 bases at V and 1 base at J, with 13 bases between. Germline V gives CDR1 SGHNT, CDR2 YYREEE (reference sequence). CDR3 bases: TGTGCCAGCAGCCCTGGACAGCGCCGCACAGATACGCAGTATTTT. This gives the protein CASSPGQRRTDTQYF.

This chain connects TRBV12-5 to TRBJ2-7; tentative D call: TRBD1 (6 bases). V shed 5 bases and J shed 2 bases, with 16 bases lying between them. The CDR3 covers 15 residues. From germline, CDR1 is LGHNT and CDR2 FRNRAP. CDR3 coding DNA: TGTGCTAGTGGTCAAGGGACATTGGGGGCCTACGAGCAGTACTTC. Residues: CASGQGTLGAYEQYF.

The chain is built from TRBV9 and TRBJ1-5; D uncertain. Germline V gene data show CDR1 as SGDLS and CDR2 as YYNGEE. The CDR3 runs 14 residues. V lost 3 bases and J 7 bases, leaving 14 bases between the germline ends. The CDR3 region is CASSESGAGQPQHF. In nucleotides, the CDR3 is TGTGCCAGCAGCGAGTCGGGCGCGGGACAGCCCCAGCATTTT.

In DNA, the CDR3 is TGTGGGACAGGACAGGGTTTTAAAGCTTTCTTT. It encodes CGTGQGFKAFF. The rearrangement joins TRBV19 to TRBJ1-1; 8 bases match TRBD1. Germline CDR1 and CDR2: LNHDA and SQIVND (reference sequence). The CDR3 consists of 11 residues.

The chain joins TRBV27 to TRBJ2-2; no definite D call. The germline gives CDR1 MNHEY, CDR2 SMNVEV (reference sequence). V gave up 3 bases and J gave up 6 bases, with 8 bases separating them. This CDR3 has 13 residues. DNA for the CDR3: TGTGCCAGCAGTTTTTTGGCGGCCGGGGAGCTGTTTTTT. It yields the protein CASSFLAAGELFF.

This clone was detected a few times. This chain links TRBV5-1 with TRBJ2-3; a weak D match, TRBD1 (5 bases). Looked up from germline, CDR1 is SGHRS and CDR2 is YFSETQ. V lost 2 bases, J lost 0 bases, and 10 bases lay in between. There are 15 residues in the CDR3. CDR3 bases: TGCGCCAGCAGCTTTTGGGGCCAAAGCACAGATACGCAGTATTTT. Its protein is CASSFWGQSTDTQYF.

This clone was counted between two and nine times. The gene calls are TRBV15 and TRBJ1-2, with 7 bases that match TRBD1. Germline CDR1 and CDR2: LNHNV and YYDKDF (reference sequence). The CDR3 contains 20 residues. The V segment lost 0 bases and the J segment 5 bases; nucleotides outside the gene matches: 21. The CDR3 DNA reads TGTGCCACCAGCAGAGAGATGCTCCGGGACAGCGTTCCCACTGATTATGGCTACACCTTC. Translated: CATSREMLRDSVPTDYGYTF.

This chain's CDR3 is CASSQGGTSGGNNEQFF. The DNA of the CDR3 is TGCGCCAGCAGCCAAGGTGGGACTAGCGGGGGGAACAATGAGCAGTTCTTC. V gene TRBV4-1 combines with J gene TRBJ2-1; 15 bases agree with TRBD2. Losses at the gene ends were 1 base for V and 5 bases for J; bases not matched to a gene: 3. From germline, CDR1 is MGHRA and CDR2 YSYEKL. The CDR3 covers 17 residues.

The chain recombines TRBV19 with TRBJ1-1, with 9 bases aligning to TRBD1. The CDR3 spans 13 residues. The ends lost 4 bases at V and 4 bases at J; junction bases unmatched: 1. The V gene's germline CDR1 is LNHDA and CDR2 SQIVND (reference sequence). As DNA, the CDR3 is TGTGCCAGTAGTAACAGGGGGCCCACTGAAGCTTTCTTT. It is translated as CASSNRGPTEAFF.

The CDR3 DNA sequence: TGTGCCAGCAGACGCGGACAGGGGGGTGAAAAACTGTTTTTT. Translation gives CASRRGQGGEKLFF. V and J are TRBV6-1 and TRBJ1-4; 10 bases line up with TRBD1. The CDR3 covers 14 residues. Germline lookup yields CDR1 MNHNS and CDR2 SASEGT. J was trimmed by 7 bases and V by 6 bases; bases with no gene match: 5.

This chain connects TRBV5-4 to TRBJ2-4; 12 nucleotides align to TRBD2. Per the germline V gene, CDR1 is SGHNT and CDR2 is YYREEE (reference sequence). This CDR3 has 18 residues. V lost 5 bases, J lost 0 bases, and 9 bases stayed unmatched. The CDR3 bases are TGTGCCAGCAGTGCTCTAGCGGGGGGGCAACTAGCCAAAAACATTCAGTACTTC. The encoded protein is CASSALAGGQLAKNIQYF.

The chain is built from TRBV6-5 and TRBJ1-2, with D perhaps TRBD1 (6 bases). The CDR3 covers 13 residues. Germline loops: CDR1 MNHEY, CDR2 SVGAGI. Between the trimmed V and J ends, which lost 2 bases and 7 bases, there was a span of 11 bases. CDR3 in amino acids: CASSYAGAVGYTF. The DNA for the CDR3 is TGTGCCAGCAGTTACGCAGGGGCAGTTGGCTACACCTTC.

The V and J genes are TRBV10-2 and TRBJ2-3; D is possibly TRBD2 (6 bases). The germline V and J ends were trimmed by 6 bases and 1 base, with 17 bases remaining between them. CDR1 and CDR2 from the germline V gene are WSHSY and SAAADI. This CDR3 spans 16 amino acids. CDR3 nucleotide sequence: TGCGCCAGCAGGAGTAGCGGTGGATTTGGCACAGATACGCAGTATTTT. Its protein product is CASRSSGGFGTDTQYF.